The sequence of this T cell receptor beta chain was determined in a study of Tregs in tolerant kidney transplant recipients. Regarding the study as a whole: The small number of patients limits these findings pending further validation. Activated donor B cell expansion appeared to reveal the most relevant donor-specific TCRbeta repertoire.

Produced via immunoSEQ multiplex PCR; TCRdb's table is partial and in-frame only. Among about 59,000 clones, 80% to 90% were seen once, and the ten largest hold about 5%. After removal of 5 bases from V and 3 bases from J, the junction contained 5 bases not matched to a gene. Per the germline V gene, CDR1 is SGHTA and CDR2 is FQGNSA. CDR3 length equals 15 residues. Thawed PBMCs were FACS-sorted into unstimulated CD4+CD25+CD127- regulatory T cells, CD4+CD25- non-regulatory cells, CD4 and CD8 cells. Worth noting for this clone: Its specificity is unknown.

The sample consisted of CD4+ T cells from blood. The receptor was derived from a human donor in good health. J is TRBJ2-7 and V is TRBV7-2, with 12 bases identical to TRBD2. The CDR3 region is CASSRLAGDIYEQYF. In DNA, the CDR3 is TGTGCCAGCAGCCGACTAGCGGGAGATATCTACGAGCAGTACTTC.